This T cell receptor (beta chain) was obtained from a study of Graves' ophthalmopathy and Graves' hyperthyroidism. Study conclusions and caveats: Prediction of ophthalmopathy progression reached around 70% sensitivity and 72% to 80% specificity.

RNA transcripts yielded amplified TCR beta CDR3 regions. RT-PCR in the first round used HTBI primers; a second-round multiplex PCR followed. TCRdb re-called the multiplex PCR reads through MiXCR, storing one row per CDR3 protein. The sample includes about 370,000 distinct CDR3 sequences, approximately 17% seen only once; the top ten take roughly 2.4%. This clonotype was seen repeatedly, ten times or more. Its antigen is currently unknown. The CDR3 extends over 15 amino acids. Germline values: CDR1 SGHVS, CDR2 FQNEAQ. V dropped 6 bases and J dropped 4; count of bases not matched to a gene: 9. Sample: peripheral blood. The chain uses TRBV7-8 and TRBJ1-1; 9 bases are shared with TRBD1. The source of this sequence is an adult woman with stable Graves' hyperthyroidism. DNA of the CDR3: TGTGCCAGCAGGGGACGGACAGGGGTGTTCACTGAAGCTTTCTTT. Encoded protein: CASRGRTGVFTEAFF.